Sequencing of this T cell receptor beta chain was carried out in a study of blood T cells in healthy people across ages. A second PCR, run for roughly 7 to 11 cycles, used a sample-barcoded 5' primer plus a J-beta primer mix. TCRdb reprocessed the 5' RACE reads via MiXCR and lists one record per CDR3 protein. The data hold 550,000 to 800,000 distinct CDR3 sequences, with 32% observed a single time. This clonotype was seen repeatedly, ten times or more. Researchers isolated at least 7 million PBMCs per sample. The germline V and J ends were trimmed by 5 bases and 6 bases, with 12 bases remaining between them. The CDR3 extends over 13 amino acids. CDR1 and CDR2 from the germline V gene are MNHNS and SASEGT.

The sequencing sample was made of blood. This receptor was taken from a woman aged 80 or over in good health. V and J are TRBV6-1 and TRBJ2-3, with a possible D match to TRBD1 (6 bases). CDR3 protein: CASSPRGKDTQYF. The CDR3 DNA follows: TGTGCCAGCAGTCCCAGGGGCAAGGATACGCAGTATTTT.